This passage covers 9 T cell receptor beta chains from one sample sequenced in a study of vaccination and CD4 T cells after COVID-19. These TCRs' antigens remain unknown. Regarding treatment: roughly ten-day PBMC culture with coronavirus spike peptide pools or control peptides (ViraFEST assay). Unexposed donor CD4+ T cells predated the COVID-19 pandemic, collected 2011-2018. Sequencing of the DNA from cultured CD4+ T cells was carried out with the Oncomine TCR Beta short-read assay. TCRdb ran MiXCR on the PCR reads and lists one entry per CDR3 protein. The table includes 9,700 or so distinct CDR3 sequences, about 33% detected once. The sequenced sample consisted of CD4+ T cells from blood, cultured in vitro. The source of these receptors is a human donor in good health.

The V call is TRBV19, the J call TRBJ1-5, with TRBD1 matching over 10 bases. After removal of 7 bases from V and 7 bases from J, the junction contained 13 bases not matched to a gene. Germline-derived CDR1 and CDR2 are LNHDA and SQIVND (reference sequence). This CDR3 has 16 amino acids. The CDR3 coding sequence is TGTGCCAGTACGGGACAGGGGTCCCTGGACAACCAGCCCCAGCATTTT. The encoded protein is CASTGQGSLDNQPQHF.

J is TRBJ1-2 and V is TRBV30; D perhaps matches TRBD1 (6 bases). CDR3 size: 18 residues. Germline V gives CDR1 GTSNPN, CDR2 SVGIG (reference sequence). V was cut by 0 bases and J by 5 bases, with 25 bases left in between. The CDR3 coding sequence is TGTGCCTGGAGTGTACACTGGATAGGGGGACGGAGTTATTATGGCTACACCTTC. Protein: CAWSVHWIGGRSYYGYTF.

V and J are TRBV20-1 and TRBJ2-5, with D perhaps matching TRBD2 (7 bases). The CDR3 totals 13 residues. Germline values: CDR1 DFQATT, CDR2 SNEGSKA (reference sequence). V shed 4 bases and J shed 1 base, with 10 bases lying between them. The CDR3 DNA is TGCAGTGCTAAGGGAGGGGGCCAAGAGACCCAGTACTTC. Its translation is CSAKGGGQETQYF.

The V gene is TRBV2, the J gene TRBJ1-1, with D tentatively TRBD1 (5 bases). There are 14 residues in the CDR3. Germline loops: CDR1 SNHLY, CDR2 FYNNEI. V was pared by 1 base and J by 4 bases, with 10 bases between. CDR3 region: CASSEVLRGTEAFF. The CDR3 DNA sequence: TGTGCCAGCAGTGAAGTCTTGAGGGGCACTGAAGCTTTCTTT.

The chain joins TRBV19 to TRBJ2-3; a possible D gene is TRBD2 (5 bases). Germline values: CDR1 LNHDA, CDR2 SQIVND (reference sequence). The CDR3 runs 15 residues. Between the trimmed V and J ends, which lost 5 bases and 5 bases, there was a span of 17 bases. The CDR3 reads CASSLTREMGDTQYF. The CDR3 nucleotides read TGTGCCAGTAGTTTGACACGGGAAATGGGAGATACGCAGTATTTT. Filled out from reference TRBV19 and TRBJ2-3, the complete variable domain reads DGGITQSPKYLFRKEGQNVTLSCEQNLNHDAMYWYRQDPGQGLRLIYYSQIVNDFQKGDIAEGYSVSREKKESFPLTVTSAQKNPTAFYLCASSLTREMGDTQYFGPGTRLTVL.

The rearrangement links TRBV13 to TRBJ2-3; no firm D call. Trimming removed 4 bases at V and 4 bases at J, with 6 bases between. The CDR3 spans 12 residues. Germline CDR1 PRHDT, CDR2 FYEKMQ (reference sequence). CDR3 sequence (DNA): TGTGCCAGCAGCTCCTACCCAGATACGCAGTATTTT. Its protein is CASSSYPDTQYF.

The genes are TRBV7-9 and TRBJ2-1; possibly TRBD2 for D (5 bases). The germline CDR1 and CDR2 sequences are SEHNR and FQNEAQ (reference sequence). V was pared by 3 bases and J by 7 bases, with 13 bases between. The CDR3 runs to 14 residues. The CDR3 DNA is TGTGCCAGCAGCTTCGGACTTTACCGGAATGAGCAGTTCTTC. Encoded protein: CASSFGLYRNEQFF.

This clonotype was observed a few times. The chain combines TRBV6-1 with TRBJ1-2; tentative D call: TRBD1 (5 bases). This CDR3 comprises 14 residues. V was trimmed by 4 bases and J by 8 bases, leaving 17 bases between them. Germline V gives CDR1 MNHNS, CDR2 SASEGT. CDR3 nucleotide sequence: TGTGCCAGCAGTGGGGGTAGGGGAGTAGAGGGCTACACCTTC. As protein: CASSGGRGVEGYTF.

The CDR3: CASTLAGGLGNEQFF. In DNA form, the CDR3 reads TGTGCCAGCACCCTAGCGGGGGGACTGGGTAATGAGCAGTTCTTC. This chain joins TRBV6-1 and TRBJ2-1, with 11 bases that match TRBD2. J gave up 7 bases and V 7 bases, and 9 bases lay outside the gene matches. The CDR3 totals 15 residues. Germline CDR1 is MNHNS and CDR2 is SASEGT.